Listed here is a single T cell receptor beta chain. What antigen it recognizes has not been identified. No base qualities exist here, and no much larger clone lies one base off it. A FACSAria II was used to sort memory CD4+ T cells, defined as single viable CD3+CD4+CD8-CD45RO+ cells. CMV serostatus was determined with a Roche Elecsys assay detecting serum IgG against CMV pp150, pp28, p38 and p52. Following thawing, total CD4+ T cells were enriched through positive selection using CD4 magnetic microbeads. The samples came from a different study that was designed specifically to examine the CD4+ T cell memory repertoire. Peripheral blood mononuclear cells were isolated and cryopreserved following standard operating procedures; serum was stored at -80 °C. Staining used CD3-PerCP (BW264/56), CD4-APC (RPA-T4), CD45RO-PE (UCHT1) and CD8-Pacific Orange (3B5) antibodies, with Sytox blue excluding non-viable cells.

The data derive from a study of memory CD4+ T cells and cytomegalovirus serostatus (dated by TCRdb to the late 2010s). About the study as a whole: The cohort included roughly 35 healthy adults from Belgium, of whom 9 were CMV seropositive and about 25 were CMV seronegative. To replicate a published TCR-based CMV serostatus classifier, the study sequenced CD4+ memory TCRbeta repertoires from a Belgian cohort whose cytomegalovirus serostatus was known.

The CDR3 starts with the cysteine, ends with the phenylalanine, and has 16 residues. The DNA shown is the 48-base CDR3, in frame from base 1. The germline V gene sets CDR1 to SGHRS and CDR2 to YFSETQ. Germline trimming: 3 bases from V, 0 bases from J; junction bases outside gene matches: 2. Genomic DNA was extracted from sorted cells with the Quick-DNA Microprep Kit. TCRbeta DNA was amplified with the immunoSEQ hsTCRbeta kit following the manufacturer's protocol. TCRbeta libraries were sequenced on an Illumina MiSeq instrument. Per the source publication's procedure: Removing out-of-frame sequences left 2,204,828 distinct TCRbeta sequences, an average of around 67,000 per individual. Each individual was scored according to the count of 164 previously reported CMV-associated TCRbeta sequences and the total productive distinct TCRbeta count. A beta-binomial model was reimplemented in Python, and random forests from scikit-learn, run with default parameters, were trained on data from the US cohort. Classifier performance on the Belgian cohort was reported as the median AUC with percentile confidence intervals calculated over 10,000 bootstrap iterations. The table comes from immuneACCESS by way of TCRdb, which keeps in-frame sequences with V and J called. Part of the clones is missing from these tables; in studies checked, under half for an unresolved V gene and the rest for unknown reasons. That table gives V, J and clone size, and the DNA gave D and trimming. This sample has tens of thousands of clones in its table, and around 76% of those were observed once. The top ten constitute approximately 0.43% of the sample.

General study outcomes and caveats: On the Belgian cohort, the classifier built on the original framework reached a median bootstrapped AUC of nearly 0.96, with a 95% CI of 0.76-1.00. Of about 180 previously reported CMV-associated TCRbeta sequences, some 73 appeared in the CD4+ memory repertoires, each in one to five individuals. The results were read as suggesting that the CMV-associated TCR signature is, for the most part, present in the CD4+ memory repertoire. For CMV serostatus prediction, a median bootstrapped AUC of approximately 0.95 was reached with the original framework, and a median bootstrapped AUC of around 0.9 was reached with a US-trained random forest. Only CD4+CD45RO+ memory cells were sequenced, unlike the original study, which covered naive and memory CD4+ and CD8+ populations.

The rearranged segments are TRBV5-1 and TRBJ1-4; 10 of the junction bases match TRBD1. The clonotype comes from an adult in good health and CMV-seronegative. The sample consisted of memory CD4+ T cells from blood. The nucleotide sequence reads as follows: TGCGCCAGCAGCTCTGGACAGGGGGCAACTAATGAAAAACTGTTTTTT. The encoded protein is CASSSGQGATNEKLFF.